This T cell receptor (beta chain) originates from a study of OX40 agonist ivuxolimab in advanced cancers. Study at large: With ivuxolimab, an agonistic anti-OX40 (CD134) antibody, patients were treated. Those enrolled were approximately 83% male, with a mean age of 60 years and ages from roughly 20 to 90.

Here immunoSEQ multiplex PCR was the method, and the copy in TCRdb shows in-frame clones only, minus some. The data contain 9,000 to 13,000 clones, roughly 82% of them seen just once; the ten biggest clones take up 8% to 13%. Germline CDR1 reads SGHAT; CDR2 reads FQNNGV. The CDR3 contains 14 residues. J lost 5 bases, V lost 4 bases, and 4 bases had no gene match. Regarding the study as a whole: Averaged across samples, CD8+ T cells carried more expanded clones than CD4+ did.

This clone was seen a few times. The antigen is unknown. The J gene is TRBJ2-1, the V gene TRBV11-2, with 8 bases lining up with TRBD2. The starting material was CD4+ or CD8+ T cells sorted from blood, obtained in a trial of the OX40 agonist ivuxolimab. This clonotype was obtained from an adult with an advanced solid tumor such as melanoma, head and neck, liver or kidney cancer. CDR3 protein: CASSYSGNHNEQFF. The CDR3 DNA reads TGTGCCAGCAGCTATAGCGGGAACCACAATGAGCAGTTCTTC.